The rows below give T cell receptor beta chains drawn from one sample of a study of blood T cell repertoires in COVID-19. Using immunoSEQ multiplex PCR, the repertoire was profiled, and TCRdb retains in-frame clones only, with some absent. The data show around 100,000 clones, approximately 80% seen once. The source material was peripheral blood. These receptors were taken from a woman in her 70s with acute or convalescent COVID-19. The CDR3 runs from the conserved cysteine through the conserved F or W. Fields, in order: clone size, D gene, V gene, J gene, CDR3 protein, CDR3 DNA. D genes are given only for firm matches. Clone size is not always given. Where it is, it says once, few, many or a class for expanded clones.

-	TRBD1	TRBV12-3/TRBV12-4	TRBJ2-7	CASRRDRVHEQYF	TGTGCCAGCAGGAGGGACAGGGTCCACGAGCAGTACTTC
-	-	TRBV28	TRBJ1-5	CASSLLAGNSNQPQHF	TGTGCCAGCAGTTTACTTGCAGGCAATAGCAATCAGCCCCAGCATTTT
few	-	TRBV27	TRBJ1-1	CASSLRGTNTEAFF	TGTGCCAGCAGTTTAAGGGGGACCAACACTGAAGCTTTCTTT
-	-	TRBV9	TRBJ1-2	CASSPGGVEGPLFGYTF	TGTGCCAGCAGCCCAGGAGGGGTTGAGGGCCCCTTGTTTGGCTACACCTTC
-	-	TRBV5-1	TRBJ1-2	CASSPWRQDNYGYTF	TGCGCCAGCAGCCCTTGGAGGCAGGACAACTATGGCTACACCTTC
-	-	TRBV6-2/TRBV6-3	TRBJ1-6	CASSFSGDQSSYNSPLHF	TGTGCCAGCAGTTTTTCAGGGGACCAGAGCTCCTATAATTCACCCCTCCACTTT
-	-	TRBV7-6	TRBJ1-3	CASSFQGGAGNTIYF	TGTGCCAGCAGCTTTCAGGGAGGGGCTGGAAACACCATATATTTT
once	-	TRBV4-2	TRBJ1-1	CASSLHSGTPGTEAFF	TGTGCCAGCAGCCTTCACTCTGGCACCCCGGGTACTGAAGCTTTCTTT
once	-	TRBV4-3	TRBJ1-1	CASSQDLGGNTEAFF	TGCGCCAGCAGCCAAGATCTGGGGGGGAACACTGAAGCTTTCTTT
-	-	TRBV9	TRBJ1-6	CASSVAPTSPNSPLHF	TGTGCCAGCAGCGTAGCCCCCACATCCCCTAATTCACCCCTCCACTTT
-	TRBD1	TRBV28	TRBJ1-6	CASSPNRGLYSSLHF	TGTGCCAGCAGTCCGAACAGGGGTTTATACTCATCCCTCCACTTT
few	TRBD1	TRBV19	TRBJ1-6	CASSPSTGVTYNSPLHF	TGTGCCAGTAGTCCATCGACAGGGGTCACCTATAATTCACCCCTCCACTTT
-	TRBD2	TRBV19	TRBJ2-1	CASTLAGGNEQFF	TGTGCCAGTACTCTAGCGGGGGGGAATGAGCAGTTCTTC
few	TRBD2	TRBV3-1/TRBV3-2	TRBJ2-7	CASSQGRTSSYEQYF	TGTGCCAGCAGCCAAGGCCGGACTAGCTCCTACGAGCAGTACTTC
-	TRBD2	TRBV7-2	TRBJ2-4	CASSRGGGNIQYF	TGTGCCAGCAGCCGTGGGGGGGGAAACATTCAGTACTTC
-	TRBD1	TRBV6-5	TRBJ2-7	CASRGQIYEQYF	TGTGCCAGCAGGGGACAGATCTACGAGCAGTACTTC
-	-	TRBV19	TRBJ2-3	CASSLTFLIREISTDTQYF	TGTGCCAGTAGTCTTACCTTCCTCATCAGGGAAATAAGCACAGATACGCAGTATTTT
-	-	TRBV7-2	TRBJ1-5	CASSPLHAGEANQPQHF	TGTGCCAGCAGCCCTCTACATGCAGGGGAAGCCAATCAGCCCCAGCATTTT
-	TRBD2	TRBV5-1	TRBJ2-1	CASSLSSGGNNEQFF	TGCGCCAGCAGCCTTTCTAGCGGGGGGAATAATGAGCAGTTCTTC
-	-	TRBV7-2	TRBJ2-6	CASSLLADNSGANVLTF	TGTGCCAGCAGCTTACTGGCCGACAACTCTGGGGCCAACGTCCTGACTTTC
-	TRBD1	TRBV11-2	TRBJ2-3	CASSLLGQAITDTQYF	TGTGCCAGCAGCTTATTGGGACAGGCGATCACAGATACGCAGTATTTT
-	TRBD1	TRBV18	TRBJ2-5	CASSPPNRDSQETQYF	TGTGCCAGCTCACCACCGAATCGGGACAGCCAAGAGACCCAGTACTTC
once	-	TRBV12-5	TRBJ1-6	CASGLGGSYNSPLHF	TGTGCTAGTGGTTTGGGAGGCTCCTATAATTCACCCCTCCACTTT
-	TRBD1	TRBV2	TRBJ2-5	CASMTGRAETQYF	TGTGCCAGCATGACAGGGCGGGCAGAGACCCAGTACTTC
-	-	TRBV27	TRBJ1-1	CASSFLGDGTEAFF	TGTGCCAGCAGTTTCCTAGGGGATGGCACTGAAGCTTTCTTT
-	-	TRBV30	TRBJ1-4	CAWSPGPNEKLFF	TGTGCCTGGAGTCCAGGGCCAAATGAAAAACTGTTTTTT
-	-	TRBV12-5	TRBJ1-5	CASALGGMGNQPQHF	TGTGCTAGTGCCCTGGGGGGGATGGGCAATCAGCCCCAGCATTTT
-	TRBD1	TRBV7-9	TRBJ1-4	CASSLTGNEKLFF	TGTGCCAGCAGCTTGACAGGGAATGAAAAACTGTTTTTT
-	TRBD2	TRBV14	TRBJ2-5	CASSQLTGGREAQYF	TGTGCCAGCAGCCAATTGACAGGCGGGAGGGAGGCCCAGTACTTC
-	-	TRBV27	TRBJ2-7	CASSLFLEGTYEQYF	TGTGCCAGCAGTTTATTCCTAGAGGGAACCTACGAGCAGTACTTC
many	TRBD1	TRBV18	TRBJ1-3	CASSPWDSSGNTIYF	TGTGCCAGCTCACCATGGGACAGCTCTGGAAACACCATATATTTT
-	-	TRBV20-1	TRBJ2-5	CSASRTWTETQETQYF	TGCAGTGCTAGTCGGACCTGGACAGAGACCCAAGAGACCCAGTACTTC
few	-	TRBV7-8	TRBJ1-6	CASGGFSDSPLHF	TGTGCCAGTGGAGGGTTTAGCGATTCACCCCTCCACTTT
-	-	TRBV6-1	TRBJ1-2	CASSERGRGLGGYTF	TGTGCCAGCAGTGAAAGGGGCAGGGGATTGGGTGGCTACACCTTC
-	-	TRBV7-9	TRBJ1-5	CASSLGRPGANQPQHF	TGTGCCAGCAGCTTAGGGCGTCCAGGGGCCAATCAGCCCCAGCATTTT
-	-	TRBV7-3	TRBJ2-5	CASSLGGQETQYF	TGTGCCAGCAGCTTAGGTGGACAGGAGACCCAGTACTTC
-	TRBD2	TRBV6-8	TRBJ2-1	CASSGAGGGYNEQFF	TGTGCCAGCAGTGGGGCCGGGGGGGGCTACAATGAGCAGTTCTTC
-	-	TRBV7-3	TRBJ2-3	CASSFFTDTQYF	TGTGCCAGCAGCTTCTTCACAGATACGCAGTATTTT
-	-	TRBV2	TRBJ2-3	CASNGGERTDTQYF	TGTGCCAGCAATGGCGGGGAACGGACAGATACGCAGTATTTT
-	TRBD1	TRBV9	TRBJ2-3	CASSPRVGQGGDTQYF	TGTGCCAGCAGCCCTCGAGTGGGACAGGGTGGAGATACGCAGTATTTT
-	TRBD1	TRBV5-1	TRBJ2-3	CASSSRTGTTDTQYF	TGCGCCAGCAGCTCTAGGACAGGGACCACAGATACGCAGTATTTT